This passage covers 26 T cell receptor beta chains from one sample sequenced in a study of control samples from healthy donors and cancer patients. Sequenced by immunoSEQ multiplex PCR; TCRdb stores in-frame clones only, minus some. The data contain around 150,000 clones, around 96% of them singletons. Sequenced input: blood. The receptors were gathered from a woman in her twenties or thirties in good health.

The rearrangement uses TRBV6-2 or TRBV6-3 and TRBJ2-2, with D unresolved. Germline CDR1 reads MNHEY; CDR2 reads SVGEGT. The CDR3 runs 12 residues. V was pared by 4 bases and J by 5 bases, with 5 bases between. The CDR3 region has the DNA TGTGCCAGCAGTTTGTTAACCGGGGAGCTGTTTTTT. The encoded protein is CASSLLTGELFF.

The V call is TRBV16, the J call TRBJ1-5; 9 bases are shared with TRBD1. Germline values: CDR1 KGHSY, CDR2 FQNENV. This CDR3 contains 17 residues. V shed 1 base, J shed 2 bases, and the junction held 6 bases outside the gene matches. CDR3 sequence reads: CASSQWADRGGNQPQHF. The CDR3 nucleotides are TGTGCCAGCAGCCAATGGGCGGACAGGGGTGGCAATCAGCCCCAGCATTTT.

The DNA of the CDR3 is TGTGCCAGCAGTTTATTCAAAACAGGGGGCCGAACAGATACGCAGTATTTT. It translates to CASSLFKTGGRTDTQYF. The rearrangement links TRBV28 to TRBJ2-3; TRBD1 aligns across 9 bases. Trimming took 1 base from V and 3 from J; bases not matched to a gene: 8. Germline CDR1 reads MDHEN; CDR2 reads SYDVKM. This CDR3 has 17 residues.

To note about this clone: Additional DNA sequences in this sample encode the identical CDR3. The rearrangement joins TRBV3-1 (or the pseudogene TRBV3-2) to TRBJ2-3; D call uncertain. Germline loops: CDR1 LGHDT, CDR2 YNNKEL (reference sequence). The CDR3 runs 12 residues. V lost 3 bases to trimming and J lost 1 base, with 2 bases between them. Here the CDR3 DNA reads TGTGCCAGCAGCCACCGCACAGATACGCAGTATTTT. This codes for CASSHRTDTQYF.

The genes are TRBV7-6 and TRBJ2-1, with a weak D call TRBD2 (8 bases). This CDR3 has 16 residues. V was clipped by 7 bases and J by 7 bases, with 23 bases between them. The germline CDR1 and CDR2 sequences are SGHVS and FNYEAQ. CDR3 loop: CASILKGAGGTNEQFF. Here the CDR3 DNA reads TGTGCCAGCATCCTGAAGGGGGCGGGGGGTACAAATGAGCAGTTCTTC.

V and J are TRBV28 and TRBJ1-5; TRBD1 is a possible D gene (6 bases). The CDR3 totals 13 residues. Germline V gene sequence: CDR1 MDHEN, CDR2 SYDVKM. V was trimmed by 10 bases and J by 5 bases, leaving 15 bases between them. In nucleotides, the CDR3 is TGTGCCACCAAGGGGGGGGGCGATCAGCCCCAGCATTTT. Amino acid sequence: CATKGGGDQPQHF.

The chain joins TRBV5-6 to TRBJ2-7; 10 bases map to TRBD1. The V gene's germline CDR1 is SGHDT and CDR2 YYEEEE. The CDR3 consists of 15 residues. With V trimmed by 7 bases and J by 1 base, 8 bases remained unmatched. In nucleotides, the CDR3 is TGTGCCAGCCACCGCCAGGGACAGGGGTCCTACGAGCAGTACTTC. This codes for CASHRQGQGSYEQYF.

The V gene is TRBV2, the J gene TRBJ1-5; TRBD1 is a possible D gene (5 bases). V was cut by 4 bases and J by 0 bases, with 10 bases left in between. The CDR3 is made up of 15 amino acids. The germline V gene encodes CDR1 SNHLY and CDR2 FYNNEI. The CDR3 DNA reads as TGTGCCAGCAGTGTGGGCAGGGCTAGCAATCAGCCCCAGCATTTT. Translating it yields CASSVGRASNQPQHF.

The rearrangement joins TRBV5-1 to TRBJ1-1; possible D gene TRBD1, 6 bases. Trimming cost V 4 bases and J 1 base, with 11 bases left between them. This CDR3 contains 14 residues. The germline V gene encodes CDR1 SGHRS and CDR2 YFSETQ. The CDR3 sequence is CASSQGPANTEAFF. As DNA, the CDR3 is TGCGCCAGCAGCCAGGGGCCGGCGAACACTGAAGCTTTCTTT.

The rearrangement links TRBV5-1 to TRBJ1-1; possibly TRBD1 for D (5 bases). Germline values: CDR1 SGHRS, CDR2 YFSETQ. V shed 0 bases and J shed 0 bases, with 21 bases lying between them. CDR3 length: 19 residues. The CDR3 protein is CASSLARQRAMGLNTEAFF. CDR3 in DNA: TGCGCCAGCAGCTTGGCCAGGCAACGGGCGATGGGACTGAACACTGAAGCTTTCTTT.

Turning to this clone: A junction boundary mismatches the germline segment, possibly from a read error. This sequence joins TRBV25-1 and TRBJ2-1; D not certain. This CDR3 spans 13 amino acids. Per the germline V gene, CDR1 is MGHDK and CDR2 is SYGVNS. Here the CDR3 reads CASTEGSYNEQFF. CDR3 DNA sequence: TGTGCCAGCACTGAAGGCTCCTACAATGAGCAGTTCTTC.

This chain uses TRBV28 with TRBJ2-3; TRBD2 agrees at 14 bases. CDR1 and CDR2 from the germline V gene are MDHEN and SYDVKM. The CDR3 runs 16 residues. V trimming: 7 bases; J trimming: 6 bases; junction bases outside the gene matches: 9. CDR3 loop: CASTRTTSGGVDTQYF. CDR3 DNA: TGTGCCAGCACCCGGACGACTAGCGGGGGGGTCGATACGCAGTATTTT.

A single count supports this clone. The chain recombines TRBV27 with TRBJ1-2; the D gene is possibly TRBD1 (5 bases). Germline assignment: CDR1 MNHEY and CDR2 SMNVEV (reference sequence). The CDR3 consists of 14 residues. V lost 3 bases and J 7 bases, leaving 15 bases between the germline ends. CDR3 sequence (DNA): TGTGCCAGCAGTTTTCGGGGGAAAGAGGGTGGCTACACCTTC. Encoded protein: CASSFRGKEGGYTF.

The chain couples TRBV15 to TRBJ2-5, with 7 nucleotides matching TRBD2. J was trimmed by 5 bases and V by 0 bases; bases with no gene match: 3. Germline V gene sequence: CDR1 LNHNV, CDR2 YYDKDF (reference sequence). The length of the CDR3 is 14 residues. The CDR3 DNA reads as TGTGCCACCAGCAGAGATGTGGGGGGGGAGACCCAGTACTTC. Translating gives CATSRDVGGETQYF.

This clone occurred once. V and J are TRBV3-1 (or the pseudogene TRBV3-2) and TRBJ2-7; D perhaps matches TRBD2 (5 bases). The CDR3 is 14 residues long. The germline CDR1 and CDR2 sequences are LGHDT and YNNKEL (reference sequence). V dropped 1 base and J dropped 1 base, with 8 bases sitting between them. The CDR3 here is CASSQGSGSYEQYF. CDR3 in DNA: TGTGCCAGCAGCCAAGGATCGGGGTCCTACGAGCAGTACTTC.

The CDR3 nucleotides read TGTGCCAGCAGCCCCGGACTAGCTTCTATTGAGCAGTTCTTC. Translating it yields CASSPGLASIEQFF. This chain connects TRBV11-3 to TRBJ2-1; 8 nucleotides align to TRBD2. In germline, CDR1 is SGHNT, CDR2 YENEEA. This CDR3 region has 14 residues. V lost 5 bases, J lost 9 bases, and 9 bases stayed unmatched.

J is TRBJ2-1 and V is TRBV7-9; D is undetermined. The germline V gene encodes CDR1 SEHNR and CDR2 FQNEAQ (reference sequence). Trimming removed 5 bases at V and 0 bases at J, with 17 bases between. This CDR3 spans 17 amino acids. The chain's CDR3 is CASSQDGLRASYNEQFF. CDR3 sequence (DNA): TGTGCCAGCAGCCAAGATGGATTGCGCGCCTCCTACAATGAGCAGTTCTTC.

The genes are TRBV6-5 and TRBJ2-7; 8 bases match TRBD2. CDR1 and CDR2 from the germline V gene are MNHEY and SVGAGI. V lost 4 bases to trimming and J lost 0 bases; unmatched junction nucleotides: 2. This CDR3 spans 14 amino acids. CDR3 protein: CASSSGLVSYEQYF. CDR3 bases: TGTGCCAGCAGTTCGGGACTAGTCTCCTACGAGCAGTACTTC.

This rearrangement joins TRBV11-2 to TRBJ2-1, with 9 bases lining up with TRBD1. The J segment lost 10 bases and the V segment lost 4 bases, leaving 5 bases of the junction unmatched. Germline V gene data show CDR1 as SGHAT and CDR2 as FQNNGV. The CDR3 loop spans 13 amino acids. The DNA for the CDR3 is TGTGCCAGCAGCTGGACAGGGGTAGAGGAGCAGTTCTTC. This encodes CASSWTGVEEQFF.

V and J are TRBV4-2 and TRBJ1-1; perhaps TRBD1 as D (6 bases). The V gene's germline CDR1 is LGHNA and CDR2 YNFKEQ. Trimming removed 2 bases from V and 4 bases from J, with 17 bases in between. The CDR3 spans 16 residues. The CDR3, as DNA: TGTGCCAGCAGCCAAAGGAGGGGGGCAGTGGTCACTGAAGCTTTCTTT. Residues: CASSQRRGAVVTEAFF.

The CDR3 protein is CASSNLFGGAVFSDTQYF. In nucleotides, the CDR3 is TGCGCCAGCAGCAACTTATTCGGGGGGGCCGTATTTTCGGATACGCAGTATTTT. The V gene is TRBV5-1, the J gene TRBJ2-3, with 8 bases matching TRBD2. The J segment lost 6 bases and the V segment lost 4 bases, leaving 19 bases of the junction unmatched. Germline CDR1 reads SGHRS; CDR2 reads YFSETQ. The CDR3 has 18 amino acids.

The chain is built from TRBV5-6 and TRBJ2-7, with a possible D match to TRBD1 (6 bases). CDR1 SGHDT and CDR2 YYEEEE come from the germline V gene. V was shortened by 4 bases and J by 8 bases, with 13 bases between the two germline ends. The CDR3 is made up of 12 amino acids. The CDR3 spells CASSPERGKQYF. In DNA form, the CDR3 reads TGTGCCAGCAGCCCAGAAAGGGGGAAGCAGTACTTC.

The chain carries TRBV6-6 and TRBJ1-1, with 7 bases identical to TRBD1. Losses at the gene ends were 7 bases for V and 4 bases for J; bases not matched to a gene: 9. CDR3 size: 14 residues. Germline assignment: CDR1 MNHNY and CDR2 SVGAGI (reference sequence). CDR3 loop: CASTPRGGRTEAFF. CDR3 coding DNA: TGTGCCAGCACCCCGAGAGGGGGCCGCACTGAAGCTTTCTTT.

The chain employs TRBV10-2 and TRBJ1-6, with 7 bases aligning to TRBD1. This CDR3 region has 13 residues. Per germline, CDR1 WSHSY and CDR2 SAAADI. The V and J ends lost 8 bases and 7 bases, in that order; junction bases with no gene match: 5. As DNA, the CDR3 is TGCGCCAGCCGGACAGGCTTCAATTCACCCCTCCACTTT. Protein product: CASRTGFNSPLHF.

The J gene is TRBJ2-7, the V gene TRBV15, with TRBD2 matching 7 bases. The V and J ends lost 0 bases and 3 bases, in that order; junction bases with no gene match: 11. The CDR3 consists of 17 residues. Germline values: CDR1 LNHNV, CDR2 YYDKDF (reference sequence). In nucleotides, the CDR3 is TGTGCCACCAGCAGAGATCGGGAAGCGGGAAGTTTCTACGAGCAGTACTTC. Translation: CATSRDREAGSFYEQYF.

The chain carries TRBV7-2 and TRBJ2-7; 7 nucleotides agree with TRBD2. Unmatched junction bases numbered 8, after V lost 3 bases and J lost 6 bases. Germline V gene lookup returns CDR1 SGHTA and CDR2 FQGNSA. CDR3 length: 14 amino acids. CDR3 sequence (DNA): TGTGCCAGCAGCTTGAAGGGCGGGGGAGGCGAGCAGTACTTC. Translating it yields CASSLKGGGGEQYF.